This T cell receptor beta chain was retrieved from a study of lymphopenia after photon versus proton radiotherapy. The study's findings and limits: After the lymphocyte nadir, photon-treated repertoires showed oligoclonal expansion, especially of CD8+ Temra cells. Photon-treated patients lost naive T cells and TCR diversity; proton-treated stayed stable. Post-nadir TCR diversity decline inversely tracked overall survival among those who died. Survival link was tested only in deceased patients; proton benefit remains a possibility.

The germline V and J ends were trimmed by 4 bases and 2 bases, with 12 bases remaining between them. Looked up from germline, CDR1 is SGDLS and CDR2 is YYNGEE. CDR3 size: 14 residues. For this clone: Its antigen is unidentified.

The table came from immunoSEQ multiplex PCR; TCRdb's copy has only in-frame clones and leaves some out. Here the sample spans about 40,000 clones, around 83% being singletons. The clonotype was recovered from a woman aged 70 to 79 with pancreatic cancer. The chain joins TRBV9 to TRBJ1-2; D is unresolved. The sample was peripheral blood, taken from a patient treated with proton-based radiotherapy. CDR3 sequence reads: CASSPIGSNYGYTF. CDR3 in DNA: TGTGCCAGCAGCCCGATCGGGTCCAACTATGGCTACACCTTC.